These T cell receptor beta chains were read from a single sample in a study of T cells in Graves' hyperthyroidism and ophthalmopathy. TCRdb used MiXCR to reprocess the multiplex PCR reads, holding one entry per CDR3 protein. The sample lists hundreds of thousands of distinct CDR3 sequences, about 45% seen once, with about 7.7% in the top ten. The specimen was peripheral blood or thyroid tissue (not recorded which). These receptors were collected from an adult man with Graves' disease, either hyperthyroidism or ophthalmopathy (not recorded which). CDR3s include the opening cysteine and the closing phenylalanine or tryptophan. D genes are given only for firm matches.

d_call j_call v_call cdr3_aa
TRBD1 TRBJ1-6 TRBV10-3 CAISGQGPGNSPLHF
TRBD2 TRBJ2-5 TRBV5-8 CASSSPTSGSGTQYF
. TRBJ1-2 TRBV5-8 CASSLGQRSYGYTF
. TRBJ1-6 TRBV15 CATSRETGGYNSPLHF
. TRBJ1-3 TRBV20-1 CSARDLGDSGNTIYF
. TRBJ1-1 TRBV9 CASSQLEIAFF
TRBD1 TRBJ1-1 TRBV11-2 CASSLVGTGVFGAFF
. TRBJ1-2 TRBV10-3 CAISESGTSYGYTF
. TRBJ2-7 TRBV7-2 CASSDHYRQVGEQYF
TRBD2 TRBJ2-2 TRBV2 CASTRYSGRATNTGELFF
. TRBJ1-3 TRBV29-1 CSAWTANTIYF
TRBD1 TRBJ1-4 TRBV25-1 CASSEYNTGANTEKLFF
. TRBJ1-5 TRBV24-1 CATSESKGPGSNQPQHF
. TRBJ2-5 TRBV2 CASSESREETQYF
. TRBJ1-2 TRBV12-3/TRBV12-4 CASRTGGSDGYTF
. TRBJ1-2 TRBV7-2 CASSSSHSLRYTF
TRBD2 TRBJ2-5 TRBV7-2 CASSQTRTSGGQYF
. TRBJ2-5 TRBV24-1 CATSDAGVIQETQYF
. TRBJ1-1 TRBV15 CATSRKGNPLTGLNTEAFF
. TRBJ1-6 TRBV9 CASSAHEFWSYNSPLHF
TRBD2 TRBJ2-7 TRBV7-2 CASSSGGLAIEQYF
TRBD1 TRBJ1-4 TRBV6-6 CASSTGTGEKLFF
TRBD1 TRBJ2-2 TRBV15 CATSRGQGAQTGELFF
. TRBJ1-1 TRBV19 CASSIDPGNTEAFF
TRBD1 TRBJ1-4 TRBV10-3 CAISEGTVATNEKLFF
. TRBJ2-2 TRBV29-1 CSPTPIEGEGVGTGELFF
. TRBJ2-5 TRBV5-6 CASSLAGSRRAETQYF
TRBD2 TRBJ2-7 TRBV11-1 CAYLAGDGYEQYF
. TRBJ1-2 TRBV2 CASSERGTYGYTF
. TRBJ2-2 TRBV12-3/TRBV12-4 CASSMDNGELFF
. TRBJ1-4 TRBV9 CASSVDGDLNEKLFF
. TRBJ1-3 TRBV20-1 CSAGTLSGNTIYF
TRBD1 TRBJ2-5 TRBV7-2 CASSRTGTGELETQYF
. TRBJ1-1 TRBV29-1 CSLTEGSAEAFF
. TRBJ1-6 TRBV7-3 CASTRGGGENSPLHF
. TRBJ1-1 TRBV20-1 CAWSPSENTEAFF
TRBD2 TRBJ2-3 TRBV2 CASTAGSTDTQYF
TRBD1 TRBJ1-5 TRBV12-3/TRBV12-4 CASRRDRGGYSNQPQHF
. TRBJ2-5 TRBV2 CASSGQGAGGETQYF
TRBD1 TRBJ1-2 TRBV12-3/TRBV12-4 CASSFRDRRNYGYTF
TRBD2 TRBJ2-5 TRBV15 CATSRTSGIETQYF
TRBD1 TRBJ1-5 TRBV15 CATSEPGQTQPQHF
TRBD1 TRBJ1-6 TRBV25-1 CASSQAGGNNSPLHF
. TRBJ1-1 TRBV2 CASSLGSNEAFF
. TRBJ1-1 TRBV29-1 CSAASGSNTEAFF